This T cell receptor (beta chain) was captured by sequencing in a study of early stage breast cancer tumors. Findings and limits, study-wide: Compared with adjacent normal breast, tumors showed about 2.3-fold denser, more clonal T cells.

This clone was found once. What it binds is unknown. Tumor samples used roughly 18-50 mg of diced tissue. This CDR3 contains 18 residues. The junction had 9 bases not matched to a gene; V was cut back by 3 bases and J by 2 bases. Germline CDR1 is SGHRS and CDR2 is YFSETQ. The assay was immunoSEQ multiplex PCR, and TCRdb's table has in-frame clones only and misses some. This table has 20,000 to 25,000 clones, roughly 67% appearing once. Sequences were obtained from breast tumor tissue. The chain employs TRBV5-1 and TRBJ2-2; 11 nucleotides align to TRBD2. The receptor was isolated from a person between 55 and 69 years old with breast cancer. In DNA form, the CDR3 reads TGCGCCAGCAGCTCTGTGCCGGGACTAGCGGTTAACACCGGGGAGCTGTTTTTT. It yields the protein CASSSVPGLAVNTGELFF.